One sample yielded the 28 T cell receptor beta chains listed below, sequenced in a study of cytomegalovirus exposure and HLA in healthy donors. 60 Vbeta and 13 Jbeta primers were used in PCR. The data were produced by immunoSEQ multiplex PCR, yet TCRdb's version contains in-frame clones alone and is incomplete. The sample carries approximately 100,000 clones, over 60% recorded once. Sample: PBMCs. The receptors come from a female donor in good health and CMV-seronegative.

CDR3 sequence reads: CASSVGGGVARGDTQYF. CDR3 sequence (DNA): TGTGCCAGCAGCGTAGGGGGCGGGGTGGCAAGAGGAGATACGCAGTATTTT. The V gene is TRBV9, the J gene TRBJ2-3; D possibly corresponds to TRBD2 (6 bases). CDR1 and CDR2 (germline): SGDLS, YYNGEE. The CDR3 runs 17 residues. Trimming pared 0 bases from V and 5 bases from J, leaving 19 bases between.

In this sample, this clone turned up a few times. The V and J genes are TRBV5-6 and TRBJ2-1; 8 bases are a match to TRBD2. Germline-derived CDR1 and CDR2 are SGHDT and YYEEEE. J lost 0 bases, V lost 4 bases, and 6 bases had no gene match. CDR3 length: 16 residues. The CDR3 DNA is TGTGCCAGCAGCCGGGGGGGACCCCGCTCCTACAATGAGCAGTTCTTC. This translates into CASSRGGPRSYNEQFF.

The J gene is TRBJ2-3, the V gene TRBV5-4; D is ambiguous. The V gene lost 4 bases and the J gene lost 3 bases, with 9 bases spanning the gap. Germline V gene sequence: CDR1 SGHNT, CDR2 YYREEE (reference sequence). This CDR3 spans 13 amino acids. CDR3 sequence: CASSPTLTDTQYF. CDR3 coding DNA: TGTGCCAGCAGCCCAACATTGACAGATACGCAGTATTTT. Full variable domain (remainder filled in from reference TRBV5-4 and TRBJ2-3): ETGVTQSPTHLIKTRGQQVTLRCSSQSGHNTVSWYQQALGQGPQFIFQYYREEENGRGNFPPRFSGLQFPNYSSELNVNALELDDSALYLCASSPTLTDTQYFGPGTRLTVL.

The V call is TRBV11-2, the J call TRBJ2-3; TRBD2 agrees at 7 bases. The CDR3 sequence is 15 residues long. Germline-derived CDR1 and CDR2 are SGHAT and FQNNGV. Trimming cost V 1 base and J 5 bases; bases outside gene matches: 6. The CDR3 nucleotides read TGTGCCAGCAGCTTAGGTCGGGGGGTCCTAGATACGCAGTATTTT. Its translation is CASSLGRGVLDTQYF.

This clone came up a few times. The V call is TRBV30, the J call TRBJ2-2; no clear D. Trimming left V 5 bases short and J 3 bases short, with 16 bases between. CDR1 and CDR2 from the germline V gene are GTSNPN and SVGIG (reference sequence). The length of the CDR3 is 15 residues. CDR3 protein: CAWSFLLRDTGELFF. CDR3 nucleotide sequence: TGTGCCTGGTCGTTTCTTCTCCGGGACACCGGGGAGCTGTTTTTT. Full variable domain (rest looked up from reference TRBV30 and TRBJ2-2): SQTIHQWPATLVQPVGSPLSLECTVEGTSNPNLYWYRQAAGRGLQLLFYSVGIGQISSEVPQNLSASRPQDRQFILSSKKLLLSDSGFYLCAWSFLLRDTGELFFGEGSRLTVL.

The chain carries TRBV21-1 and TRBJ2-1; the table's D call, TRBD2, has no DNA check behind it. TRBV21-1 is a pseudogene. The CDR3 has 18 amino acids. The CDR3 DNA reads TGTGCCAGCAGCAATGCGGGCGAAGAGCGGGGACCCTACAATGAGCAGTTCTTC. Protein product: CASSNAGEERGPYNEQFF.

CDR3 sequence (DNA): TGTGCCAGCGTTAGACTAGCGGGGGGTTCCCAAGAGACCCAGTACTTC. This codes for CASVRLAGGSQETQYF. The rearrangement links TRBV2 to TRBJ2-5, with TRBD2 matching over 13 bases. The CDR3 loop spans 16 amino acids. CDR1 is SNHLY, CDR2 FYNNEI, per germline. Trimming removed 8 bases from V and 1 base from J; junction bases left unmatched: 7.

The rearrangement joins TRBV6-6 to TRBJ2-1; 9 nucleotides match TRBD2. V shed 6 bases and J 4 bases; nucleotides not matched to a gene: 7. The germline V gene encodes CDR1 MNHNY and CDR2 SVGAGI (reference sequence). CDR3 length equals 15 residues. The CDR3 spells CASRVAGVSYNEQFF. The CDR3 DNA reads TGTGCCAGCAGGGTAGCGGGGGTATCTTACAATGAGCAGTTCTTC.

This sequence joins TRBV5-4 and TRBJ1-2; D remains unclear. The CDR3 covers 15 residues. Looked up from germline, CDR1 is SGHNT and CDR2 is YYREEE (reference sequence). V was clipped by 4 bases and J by 2 bases, with 15 bases between them. In DNA form, the CDR3 reads TGTGCCAGCAGCCGCGGGTCCGACGAAAACTATGGCTACACCTTC. It codes for CASSRGSDENYGYTF.

This chain uses TRBV6-1 with TRBJ2-3; 12 bases are a match to TRBD2. CDR3 size: 16 residues. The ends lost 4 bases at V and 4 bases at J; junction bases unmatched: 6. CDR1 is MNHNS and CDR2 is SASEGT in the germline V gene. The CDR3 nucleotides read TGTGCCAGCAGTGTTTTGACTAGCGGGGGTTCAGATACGCAGTATTTT. As protein: CASSVLTSGGSDTQYF.

This clone was picked up one time. The CDR3 sequence is CSVSGAGSTGELFF. CDR3 nucleotides: TGCAGCGTTTCTGGAGCGGGATCCACCGGGGAGCTGTTTTTT. V usage is TRBV29-1 and J usage is TRBJ2-2, with TRBD2 matching over 7 bases. Germline V gene sequence: CDR1 SQVTM, CDR2 ANQGSEA. The CDR3 length is 14 residues. Trimming took 5 bases from V and 4 from J; bases not matched to a gene: 7.

The chain employs TRBV19 and TRBJ2-2; weak D call: TRBD2 (6 bases). CDR3 length: 14 residues. V dropped 7 bases and J dropped 8 bases, with 17 bases sitting between them. Germline V CDR1 and CDR2: LNHDA, SQIVND (reference sequence). As DNA, the CDR3 is TGTGCCAGTAATACGGGGGTGAAGTCTGGGGAGCTGTTTTTT. Translating gives CASNTGVKSGELFF.

This clone was seen a handful of times. The chain employs TRBV30 and TRBJ2-2, with 8 bases matching TRBD2. The CDR3 totals 15 residues. After removal of 4 bases from V and 1 base from J, the junction contained 5 bases not matched to a gene. The germline V gene has CDR1 GTSNPN and CDR2 SVGIG (reference sequence). The CDR3 is CAWKTSELNTGELFF. The CDR3 DNA sequence: TGTGCCTGGAAGACTAGCGAATTGAACACCGGGGAGCTGTTTTTT.

The V and J genes are TRBV7-9 and TRBJ2-2; D is unresolved. The CDR3 spans 15 residues. V gave up 6 bases and J gave up 0 bases, with 11 bases separating them. Per germline, CDR1 SEHNR and CDR2 FQNEAQ (reference sequence). CDR3 sequence reads: CASRSRVPNTGELFF. The CDR3 region has the DNA TGTGCCAGCAGGTCAAGAGTCCCGAACACCGGGGAGCTGTTTTTT.

The rearrangement uses TRBV6-5 and TRBJ2-5, with D possibly being TRBD2 (6 bases). The V gene lost 8 bases and the J gene lost 12 bases, with 16 bases spanning the gap. Germline values: CDR1 MNHEY, CDR2 SVGAGI. The CDR3 extends over 11 amino acids. CDR3 sequence (DNA): TGTGCCAGCGGGGACGGGAGCGTTGAGTACTTC. Its protein product is CASGDGSVEYF.

Notes on this clone: One junction end does not reproduce the germline sequence, and a read error may be involved. This rearrangement joins TRBV6-1 to TRBJ1-2; D is uncertain. The length of the CDR3 is 14 residues. The germline gives CDR1 MNHNS, CDR2 SASEGT. CDR3 nucleotides: TGTGCCAGCAGCGAAGCCCAGGCCGCCTATGGCTACACCTTC. The encoded protein is CASSEAQAAYGYTF.

V and J are TRBV11-2 and TRBJ1-6; the D gene is possibly TRBD1 (5 bases). The germline V and J ends were trimmed by 5 bases and 7 bases, with 24 bases remaining between them. Germline V gives CDR1 SGHAT, CDR2 FQNNGV. The CDR3 has 18 amino acids. The CDR3 DNA sequence: TGTGCCAGCAGCCAGATATTGGGAATGCAGGGCCGAAATTCACCCCTCCACTTT. Translation: CASSQILGMQGRNSPLHF.

The chain combines TRBV29-1 with TRBJ2-5; D is possibly TRBD1 (5 bases). CDR1 and CDR2 (germline): SQVTM, ANQGSEA. V was clipped by 6 bases and J by 2 bases, with 10 bases between them. This CDR3 has 12 amino acids. CDR3 residues: CSVRERQETQYF. The CDR3, as DNA: TGCAGCGTCAGGGAAAGACAAGAGACCCAGTACTTC. The full variable domain, in which reference TRBV29-1 and TRBJ2-5 provide the parts outside the CDR3, is SAVISQKPSRDICQRGTSLTIQCQVDSQVTMMFWYRQQPGQSLTLIATANQGSEATYESGFVIDKFPISRPNLTFSTLTVSNMSPEDSSIYLCSVRERQETQYFGPGTRLLVL.

The chain employs TRBV29-1 and TRBJ2-2; 10 positions agree with TRBD1. With V trimmed by 4 bases and J by 6 bases, 5 bases remained unmatched. CDR3 length equals 14 residues. Germline-derived CDR1 and CDR2 are SQVTM and ANQGSEA. For the CDR3, the DNA is TGCAGCGTTGTGGGACAGGGGATGGCCGGGGAGCTGTTTTTT. This encodes CSVVGQGMAGELFF.

The genes are TRBV5-1 and TRBJ2-5; 11 nucleotides match TRBD1. The CDR3 covers 17 residues. Per the germline V gene, CDR1 is SGHRS and CDR2 is YFSETQ. The V gene end was trimmed by 4 bases and the J gene end by 4 bases; junction bases not matched to a gene: 12. DNA of the CDR3: TGCGCCAGCAGCCCCCGGTCGGGACAGGGGGAGTTAGAGACCCAGTACTTC. Encoded protein: CASSPRSGQGELETQYF.

The CDR3 nucleotides read TGCGCCAGCAGGGGGGGAGGGGATCAGCCCCAGCATTTT. Translated, it gives CASRGGGDQPQHF. The chain combines TRBV10-2 with TRBJ1-5; D is perhaps TRBD1 (5 bases). Per the germline V gene, CDR1 is WSHSY and CDR2 is SAAADI. V was clipped by 6 bases and J by 5 bases, with 11 bases between them. The CDR3 length is 13 residues.

The J gene is TRBJ1-2, the V gene TRBV5-1, with 11 bases aligning to TRBD1. Trimming at V came to 4 bases and at J to 4 bases, leaving 6 bases not matched to a gene. From germline, CDR1 is SGHRS and CDR2 YFSETQ. The CDR3 is 15 amino acids. For the CDR3, the DNA is TGCGCCAGCAGCCTGGGACAGGGGGGAGGCTATGGCTACACCTTC. This translates into CASSLGQGGGYGYTF.

This chain connects TRBV7-6 to TRBJ2-7; 7 bases are shared with TRBD1. The CDR3 length is 14 residues. Germline CDR1 SGHVS, CDR2 FNYEAQ. Trimming took 3 bases from V and 3 from J; bases not matched to a gene: 5. CDR3 residues: CASSLKQGIYEQYF. For the CDR3, the DNA is TGTGCCAGCAGCTTGAAACAGGGGATCTACGAGCAGTACTTC.

This chain joins TRBV13 and TRBJ1-5, with D unresolved. Germline CDR1 PRHDT, CDR2 FYEKMQ (reference sequence). The CDR3 is 13 amino acids. Between the trimmed V and J ends, which lost 4 bases and 7 bases, there was a span of 11 bases. CDR3 nucleotides: TGTGCCAGCAGCTCTGGCGGGAGACAGCCCCAGCATTTT. This encodes CASSSGGRQPQHF.

V gene TRBV10-1 combines with J gene TRBJ1-2, with D tentatively TRBD1 (6 bases). Germline CDR1 and CDR2: WNHNN and SYGVQD (reference sequence). The ends were cut back, 3 bases at V and 5 bases at J, with 13 bases in the middle. This CDR3 region has 14 residues. The CDR3 protein is CASSEWTAVYGYTF. The CDR3 nucleotides are TGCGCCAGCAGTGAATGGACAGCTGTTTATGGCTACACCTTC.

This clone was seen a handful of times. The V and J genes are TRBV6-6 and TRBJ1-4; D might be TRBD1 (6 bases). The CDR3 spans 16 residues. The germline V gene encodes CDR1 MNHNY and CDR2 SVGAGI (reference sequence). V shed 0 bases and J shed 8 bases, with 16 bases lying between them. In nucleotides, the CDR3 is TGTGCCAGCAGTTACTCGAGGGGGAGTGTTCGGGAAAAACTGTTTTTT. Amino acid sequence: CASSYSRGSVREKLFF.

The rearrangement joins TRBV5-1 to TRBJ2-3, with TRBD2 matching 9 bases. CDR1 and CDR2 (germline): SGHRS, YFSETQ. The junction had 4 bases not matched to a gene; V was cut back by 5 bases and J by 0 bases. The CDR3 runs to 15 residues. The CDR3 coding sequence is TGCGCCAGCAGACCACTAGCGGGTAGCACAGATACGCAGTATTTT. It translates to CASRPLAGSTDTQYF.

This sequence joins TRBV30 and TRBJ2-5; 10 positions agree with TRBD2. The CDR3 has 16 amino acids. V gave up 0 bases and J gave up 2 bases; unmatched junction bases: 6. Germline CDR1 GTSNPN, CDR2 SVGIG (reference sequence). The CDR3 here is CAWSVGLAGEQETQYF. The CDR3 DNA reads TGTGCCTGGAGTGTAGGGCTAGCGGGGGAGCAAGAGACCCAGTACTTC.